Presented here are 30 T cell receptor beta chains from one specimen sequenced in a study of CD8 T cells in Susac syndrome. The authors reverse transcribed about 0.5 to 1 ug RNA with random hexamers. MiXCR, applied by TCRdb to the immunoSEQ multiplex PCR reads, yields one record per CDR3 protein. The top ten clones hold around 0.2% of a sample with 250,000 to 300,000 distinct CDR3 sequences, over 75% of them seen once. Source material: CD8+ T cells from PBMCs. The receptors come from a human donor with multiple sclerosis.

The CDR3 sequence is CASRLGLPSTDTQYF. CDR3 DNA sequence: TGTGCCAGCAGACTGGGGTTACCTAGCACAGATACGCAGTATTTT. The chain employs TRBV28 and TRBJ2-3; D gene uncertain. The CDR3 loop spans 15 amino acids. The V and J ends lost 6 bases and 0 bases respectively, with 13 bases between them. Per germline, CDR1 MDHEN and CDR2 SYDVKM.

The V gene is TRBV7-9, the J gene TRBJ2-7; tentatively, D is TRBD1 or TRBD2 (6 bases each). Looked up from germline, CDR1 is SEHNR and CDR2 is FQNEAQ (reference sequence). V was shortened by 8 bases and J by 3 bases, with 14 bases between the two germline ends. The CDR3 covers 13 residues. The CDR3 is CASGAGHYYEQYF. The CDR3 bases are TGTGCCAGCGGGGCGGGACACTACTACGAGCAGTACTTC.

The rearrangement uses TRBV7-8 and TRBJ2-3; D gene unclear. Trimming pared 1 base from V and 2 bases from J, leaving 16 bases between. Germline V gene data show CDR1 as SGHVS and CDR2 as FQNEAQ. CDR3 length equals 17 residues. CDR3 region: CASSLDQDLSNTDTQYF. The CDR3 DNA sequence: TGTGCCAGCAGCTTAGACCAGGACCTCTCCAACACAGATACGCAGTATTTT.

For the CDR3, the DNA is TGCGCCAGCAGCCAAACTTTACTCAGGGAACCGAACACCGGGGAGCTGTTTTTT. It yields the protein CASSQTLLREPNTGELFF. The rearrangement uses TRBV4-1 and TRBJ2-2; D possibly corresponds to TRBD1 (5 bases). V dropped 2 bases and J dropped 0 bases, with 16 bases sitting between them. Germline CDR1 is MGHRA and CDR2 is YSYEKL. This CDR3 region has 18 residues.

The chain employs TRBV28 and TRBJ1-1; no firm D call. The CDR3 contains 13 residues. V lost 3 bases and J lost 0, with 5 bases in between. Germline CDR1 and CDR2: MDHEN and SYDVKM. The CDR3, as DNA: TGTGCCAGCAGTTTCGAGCTGAACACTGAAGCTTTCTTT. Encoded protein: CASSFELNTEAFF. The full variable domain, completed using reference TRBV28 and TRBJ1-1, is DVKVTQSSRYLVKRTGEKVFLECVQDMDHENMFWYRQDPGLGLRLIYFSYDVKMKEKGDIPEGYSVSREKKERFSLILESASTNQTSMYLCASSFELNTEAFFGQGTRLTVV.

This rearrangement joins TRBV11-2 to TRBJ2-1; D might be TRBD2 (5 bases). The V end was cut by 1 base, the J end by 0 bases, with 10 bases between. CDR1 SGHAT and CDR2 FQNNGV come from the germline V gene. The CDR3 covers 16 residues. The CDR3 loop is CASSLVLSGSYNEQFF. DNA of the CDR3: TGTGCCAGCAGCTTAGTATTAAGCGGCTCCTACAATGAGCAGTTCTTC.

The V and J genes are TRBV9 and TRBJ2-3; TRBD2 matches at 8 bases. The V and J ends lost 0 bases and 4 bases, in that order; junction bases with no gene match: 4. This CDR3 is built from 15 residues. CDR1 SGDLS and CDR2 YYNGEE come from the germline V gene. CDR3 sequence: CASSVDGRAADTQYF. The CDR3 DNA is TGTGCCAGCAGCGTAGACGGGAGGGCCGCAGATACGCAGTATTTT.

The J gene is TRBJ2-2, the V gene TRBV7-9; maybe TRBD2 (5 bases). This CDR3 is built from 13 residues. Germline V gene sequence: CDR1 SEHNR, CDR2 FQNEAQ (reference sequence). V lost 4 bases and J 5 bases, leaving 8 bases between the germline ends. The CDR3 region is CASSSAGTGELFF. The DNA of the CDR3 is TGTGCCAGCAGCTCGGCGGGTACCGGGGAGCTGTTTTTT.

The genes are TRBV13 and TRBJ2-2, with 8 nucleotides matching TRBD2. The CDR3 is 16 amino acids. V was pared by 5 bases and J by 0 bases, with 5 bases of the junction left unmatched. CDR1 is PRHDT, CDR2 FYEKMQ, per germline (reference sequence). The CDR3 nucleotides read TGTGCCAGCAGCCCAGGAGCGGGGGCGAACACCGGGGAGCTGTTTTTT. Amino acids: CASSPGAGANTGELFF. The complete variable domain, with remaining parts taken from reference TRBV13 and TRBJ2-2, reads AAGVIQSPRHLIKEKRETATLKCYPIPRHDTVYWYQQGPGQDPQFLISFYEKMQSDKGSIPDRFSAQQFSDYHSELNMSSLELGDSALYFCASSPGAGANTGELFFGEGSRLTVL.

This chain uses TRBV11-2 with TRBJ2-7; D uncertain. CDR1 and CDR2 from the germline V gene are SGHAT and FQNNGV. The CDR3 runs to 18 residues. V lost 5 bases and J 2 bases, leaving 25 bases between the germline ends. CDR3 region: CASSHPRVGPMGPYEQYF. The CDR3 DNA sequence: TGTGCCAGCAGCCACCCTAGGGTAGGCCCCATGGGCCCCTACGAGCAGTACTTC. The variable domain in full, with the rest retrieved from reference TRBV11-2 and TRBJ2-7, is EAGVAQSPRYKIIEKRQSVAFWCNPISGHATLYWYQQILGQGPKLLIQFQNNGVVDDSQLPKDRFSAERLKGVDSTLKIQPAKLEDSAVYLCASSHPRVGPMGPYEQYFGPGTRLTVT.

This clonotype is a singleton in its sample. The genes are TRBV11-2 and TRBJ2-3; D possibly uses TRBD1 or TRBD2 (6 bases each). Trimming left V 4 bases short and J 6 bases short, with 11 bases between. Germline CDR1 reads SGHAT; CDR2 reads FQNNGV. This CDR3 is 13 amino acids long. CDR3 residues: CASSSWGADTQYF. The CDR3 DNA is TGTGCCAGCAGCTCTTGGGGGGCGGATACGCAGTATTTT. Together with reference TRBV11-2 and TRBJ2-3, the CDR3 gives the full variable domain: EAGVAQSPRYKIIEKRQSVAFWCNPISGHATLYWYQQILGQGPKLLIQFQNNGVVDDSQLPKDRFSAERLKGVDSTLKIQPAKLEDSAVYLCASSSWGADTQYFGPGTRLTVL.

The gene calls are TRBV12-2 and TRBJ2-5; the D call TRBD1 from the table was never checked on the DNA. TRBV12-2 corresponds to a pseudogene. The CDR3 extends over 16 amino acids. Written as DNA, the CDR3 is TGTGCAAGTCGCCTCCGGGACGCAAAAGACCAAGAGACCCAGTACTTC. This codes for CASRLRDAKDQETQYF.

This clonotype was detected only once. CDR3 residues: CASSHTSGKVQETQYF. CDR3 DNA sequence: TGTGCCAGCAGCCATACTAGCGGGAAGGTACAAGAGACCCAGTACTTC. This sequence joins TRBV7-9 and TRBJ2-5, with 10 nucleotides matching TRBD2. V was pared by 5 bases and J by 2 bases, with 8 bases of the junction left unmatched. The CDR3 totals 16 residues. Germline V gene data show CDR1 as SEHNR and CDR2 as FQNEAQ (reference sequence).

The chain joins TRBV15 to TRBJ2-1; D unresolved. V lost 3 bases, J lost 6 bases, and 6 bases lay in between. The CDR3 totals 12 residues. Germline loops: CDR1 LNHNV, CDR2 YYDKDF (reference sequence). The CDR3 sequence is CATSRVGNEQFF. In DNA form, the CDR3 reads TGTGCCACCAGCAGGGTAGGCAATGAGCAGTTCTTC.

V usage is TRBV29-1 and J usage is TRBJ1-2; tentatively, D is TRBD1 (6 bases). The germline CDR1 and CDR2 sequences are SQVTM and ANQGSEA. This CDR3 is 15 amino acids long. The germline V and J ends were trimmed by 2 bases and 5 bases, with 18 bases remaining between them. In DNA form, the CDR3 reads TGCAGCGTTGAACAGGGGCATAGTCGTCTATATGGCTACACCTTC. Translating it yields CSVEQGHSRLYGYTF.

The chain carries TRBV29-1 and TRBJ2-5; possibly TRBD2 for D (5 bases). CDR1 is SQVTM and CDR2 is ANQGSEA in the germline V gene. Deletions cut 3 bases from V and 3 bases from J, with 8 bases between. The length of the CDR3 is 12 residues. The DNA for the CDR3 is TGCAGCGTTGATTGGGGAGAAGAGACCCAGTACTTC. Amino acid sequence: CSVDWGEETQYF.

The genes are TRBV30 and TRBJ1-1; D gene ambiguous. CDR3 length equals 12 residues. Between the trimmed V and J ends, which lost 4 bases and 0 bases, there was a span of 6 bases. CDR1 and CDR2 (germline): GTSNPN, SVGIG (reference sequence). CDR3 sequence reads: CAWTDLNTEAFF. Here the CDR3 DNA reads TGTGCCTGGACAGACTTGAACACTGAAGCTTTCTTT.

DNA of the CDR3: TGTGCCAGCAGCGTAGCTCCGACTAGCGGGGGGGCCGCGAACACCGGGGAGCTGTTTTTT. Amino acid sequence: CASSVAPTSGGAANTGELFF. The J gene is TRBJ2-2, the V gene TRBV9, with 14 bases identical to TRBD2. Losses at the gene ends were 0 bases for V and 0 bases for J; bases not matched to a gene: 7. This CDR3 has 20 residues. In germline, CDR1 is SGDLS, CDR2 YYNGEE.

The CDR3 region is CAINRDSQIDEQFF. Written as DNA, the CDR3 is TGTGCCATCAACCGGGACTCGCAAATCGATGAGCAGTTCTTC. This sequence joins TRBV10-3 and TRBJ2-1, with D possibly matching TRBD2 (6 bases). The germline CDR1 and CDR2 sequences are ENHRY and SYGVKD. The CDR3 spans 14 residues. With 7 bases removed from V and 8 bases from J, the gap between germline ends came to 18 bases.

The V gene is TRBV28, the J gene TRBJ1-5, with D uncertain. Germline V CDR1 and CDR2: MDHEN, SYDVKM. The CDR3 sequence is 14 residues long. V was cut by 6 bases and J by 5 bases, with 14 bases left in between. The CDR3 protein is CASSPPGTDQPQHF. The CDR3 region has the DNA TGTGCCAGCAGCCCCCCAGGAACAGATCAGCCCCAGCATTTT.

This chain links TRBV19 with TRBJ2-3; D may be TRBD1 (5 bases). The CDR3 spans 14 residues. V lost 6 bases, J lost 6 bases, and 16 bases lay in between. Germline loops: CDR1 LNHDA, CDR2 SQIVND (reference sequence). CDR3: CASSRDLGADTQYF. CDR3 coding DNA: TGTGCCAGTAGCCGAGACCTAGGGGCGGATACGCAGTATTTT.

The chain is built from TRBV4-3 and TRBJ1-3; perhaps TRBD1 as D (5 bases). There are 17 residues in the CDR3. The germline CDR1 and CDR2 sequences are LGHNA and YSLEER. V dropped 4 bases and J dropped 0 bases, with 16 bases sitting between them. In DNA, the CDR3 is TGCGCCAGCAGCCCCGGGGTAGGGGCCCTCTCTGGAAACACCATATATTTT. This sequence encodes CASSPGVGALSGNTIYF.

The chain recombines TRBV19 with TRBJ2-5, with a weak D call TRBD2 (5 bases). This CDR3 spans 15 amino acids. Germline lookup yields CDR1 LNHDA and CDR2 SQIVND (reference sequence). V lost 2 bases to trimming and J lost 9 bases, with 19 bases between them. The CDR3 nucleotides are TGTGCCAGTAGTATAACCTTCTGGACTTTGGAGGCCCAGTACTTC. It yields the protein CASSITFWTLEAQYF.

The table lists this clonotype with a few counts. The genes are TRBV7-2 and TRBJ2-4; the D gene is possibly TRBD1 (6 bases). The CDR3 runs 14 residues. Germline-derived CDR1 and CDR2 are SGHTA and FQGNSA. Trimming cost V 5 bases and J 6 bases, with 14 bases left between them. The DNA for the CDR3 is TGTGCCAGCAGCCCGACGTGGGGGCGAAACATTCAGTACTTC. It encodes CASSPTWGRNIQYF.

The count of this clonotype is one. DNA for the CDR3: TGTGCCGGGGAGGGACTACGCGACAATGAGCAGTTCTTC. Amino acids: CAGEGLRDNEQFF. This rearrangement joins TRBV30 to TRBJ2-1, with 7 bases that match TRBD2. CDR1 and CDR2 from the germline V gene are GTSNPN and SVGIG (reference sequence). The CDR3 has 13 amino acids. V trimming: 8 bases; J trimming: 5 bases; junction bases outside the gene matches: 9.

In nucleotides, the CDR3 is TGCAGCGTTGAGGGACAGGACTCCTACGAGCAGTACTTC. This sequence encodes CSVEGQDSYEQYF. This chain links TRBV29-1 with TRBJ2-7; the match to TRBD1 covers 8 bases. This CDR3 region has 13 residues. J gave up 0 bases and V 3 bases, and 1 base lay outside the gene matches. Germline CDR1 is SQVTM and CDR2 is ANQGSEA.

The CDR3 reads CASRAGELFF. CDR3 nucleotides: TGTGCCAGCAGGGCCGGGGAGCTGTTTTTT. The chain joins TRBV12-3 or TRBV12-4 to TRBJ2-2, with D unclear. The CDR3 covers 10 residues. V was shortened by 6 bases and J by 6 bases, with 2 bases between the two germline ends.

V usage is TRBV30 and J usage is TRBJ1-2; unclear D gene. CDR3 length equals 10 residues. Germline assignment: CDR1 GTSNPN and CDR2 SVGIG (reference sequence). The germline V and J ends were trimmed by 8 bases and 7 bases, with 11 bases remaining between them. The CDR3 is CALASTGYTF. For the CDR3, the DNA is TGTGCCCTGGCTAGCACTGGCTACACCTTC.

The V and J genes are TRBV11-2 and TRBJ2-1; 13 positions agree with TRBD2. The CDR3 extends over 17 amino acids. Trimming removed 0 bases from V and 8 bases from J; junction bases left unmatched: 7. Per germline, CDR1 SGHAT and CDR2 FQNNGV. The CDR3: CASSLDGLAGDFHEQFF. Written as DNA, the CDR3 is TGTGCCAGCAGCTTAGATGGACTAGCGGGAGATTTCCATGAGCAGTTCTTC.

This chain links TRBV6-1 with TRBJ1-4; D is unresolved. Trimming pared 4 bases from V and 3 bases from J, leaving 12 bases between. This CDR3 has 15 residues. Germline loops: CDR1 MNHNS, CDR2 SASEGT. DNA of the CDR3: TGTGCCAGCAGTGCCTCGCCGGGGTCTAATGAAAAACTGTTTTTT. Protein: CASSASPGSNEKLFF.